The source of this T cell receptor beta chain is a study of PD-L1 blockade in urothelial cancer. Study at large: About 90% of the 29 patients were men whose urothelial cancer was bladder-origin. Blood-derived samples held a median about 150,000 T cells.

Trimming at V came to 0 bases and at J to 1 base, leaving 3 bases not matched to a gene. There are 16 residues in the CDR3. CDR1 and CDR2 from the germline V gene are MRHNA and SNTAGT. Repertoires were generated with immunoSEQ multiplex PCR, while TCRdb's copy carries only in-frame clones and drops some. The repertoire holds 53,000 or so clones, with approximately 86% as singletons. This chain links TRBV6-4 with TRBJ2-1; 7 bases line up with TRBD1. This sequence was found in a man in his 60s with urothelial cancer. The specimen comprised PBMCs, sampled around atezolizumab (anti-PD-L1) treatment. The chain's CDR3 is CASSDSKQGSYNEQFF. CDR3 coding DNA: TGTGCCAGCAGTGACTCGAAACAGGGGTCCTACAATGAGCAGTTCTTC.